One T cell receptor (beta chain) is described in this entry. Its antigen remains unidentified. This sample is part of a study of T-cell memory formation after mild COVID-19. As for the study in general: TCR clustering was largely donor specific. Study-wide findings and caveats: Day 37-peaking second-wave clones had unconfirmed SARS-CoV-2 specificity. Clones shrinking between day 15 and 85 showed a balanced CD4/CD8 split, and those that grew later tilted toward CD4+.

TCRdb recomputed calls from the 5' RACE reads with MiXCR, one row per CDR3 protein. The sample shows about 81,000 distinct CDR3 sequences, approximately 23% of them seen only once. The sequenced sample was PBMCs or a T cell subset sorted from them (not recorded which). The TCR originated in a man between 18 and 29 years old who had mild COVID-19 (a few samples of this study predate the infection). Cell type and time point are not known.

The CDR3: CASSLGGRTGGDYGYTF. For the CDR3, the DNA is TGTGCCAGCAGCTTAGGAGGCCGGACAGGGGGTGACTATGGCTACACCTTC. This rearrangement joins TRBV7-8 to TRBJ1-2; 10 positions match TRBD1. The CDR3 is made up of 17 amino acids. CDR1 and CDR2 from the germline V gene are SGHVS and FQNEAQ. After removal of 1 base from V and 3 bases from J, the junction contained 8 bases not matched to a gene.